A selection of T cell receptor beta chains follows, all from one sample in a study of T cell responses to AZD1222 COVID-19 vaccine. Only in-frame clones appear in the TCRdb table, and some are missing; sequencing was by immunoSEQ multiplex PCR. The sample has 15,000 to 20,000 clones; roughly 90% are singletons. The source material was peripheral blood, sampled 28 days after the second AZD1222 dose. The receptors were sampled from an adult who received the AZD1222 COVID-19 vaccine. Both conserved end residues are part of each CDR3. A D gene is named only where the DNA matches it firmly. Expanded clones get a size class; other rows say once, few or many, or leave the size out.

clone_size d_call j_call v_call cdr3_aa cdr3_nt
NA TRBD1 TRBJ1-5 TRBV10-3 CAISPQGRDQPQHF TGTGCCATCAGTCCACAGGGGCGGGATCAGCCCCAGCATTTT
few NA TRBJ2-3 TRBV18 CASSRGPQGPDTQYF TGTGCCAGCTCAAGGGGCCCACAGGGCCCAGATACGCAGTATTTT
NA TRBD1 TRBJ1-1 TRBV2 CASSGQGLGTEAFF TGTGCCAGCAGTGGACAGGGTTTGGGCACTGAAGCTTTCTTT
NA NA TRBJ2-5 TRBV5-6 CASSLGLAQETQYF TGTGCCAGCAGCTTAGGGCTAGCTCAAGAGACCCAGTACTTC
NA TRBD1 TRBJ2-7 TRBV5-5 CASSSRTGGEQYF TGTGCCAGCAGCTCCCGGACAGGCGGGGAGCAGTACTTC
NA NA TRBJ1-6 TRBV5-1 CASSSQGSDSPLHF TGCGCCAGCAGCTCCCAAGGGTCGGATTCACCCCTCCACTTT
once NA TRBJ1-1 TRBV5-1 CASSLGGANTEAFF TGCGCCAGCAGCTTGGGTGGAGCAAACACTGAAGCTTTCTTT
NA TRBD2 TRBJ2-1 TRBV7-9 CASSGDYSYNEQFF TGTGCCAGCAGCGGGGACTACTCCTACAATGAGCAGTTCTTC
NA NA TRBJ1-2 TRBV5-1 CASSQANNYGYTF TGCGCCAGCAGCCAAGCGAATAACTATGGCTACACCTTC
NA TRBD1 TRBJ2-2 TRBV18 CASSLRTGDSGELFF TGTGCCAGCTCACTTAGGACAGGGGACTCCGGGGAGCTGTTTTTT
few NA TRBJ1-5 TRBV12-3/TRBV12-4 CASTAGGNQPQHF TGTGCCAGCACCGCAGGGGGCAATCAGCCCCAGCATTTT
few TRBD2 TRBJ2-1 TRBV24-1 CATSDTGLAGAHNEQFF TGTGCCACCAGTGACACTGGACTAGCGGGAGCCCACAATGAGCAGTTCTTC
NA NA TRBJ2-1 TRBV20-1 CSSIRVGEQFF TGCAGTTCCATCAGGGTCGGTGAGCAGTTCTTC
NA TRBD2 TRBJ2-1 TRBV7-9 CASTKPDSSGVGQFF TGTGCCAGCACCAAACCTGACTCTAGCGGGGTCGGGCAGTTCTTC
once NA TRBJ2-1 TRBV7-9 CASSLVQEVDEQFF TGTGCCAGCAGCTTAGTACAGGAAGTGGATGAGCAGTTCTTC
NA TRBD2 TRBJ2-4 TRBV18 CASSPGREDIQYF TGTGCCAGCTCACCCGGGAGGGAGGACATTCAGTACTTC
NA TRBD1 TRBJ2-2 TRBV4-2 CASSQEVGQGPGELFF TGTGCCAGCAGCCAAGAGGTGGGACAGGGGCCCGGGGAGCTGTTTTTT
NA TRBD2 TRBJ2-1 TRBV5-1 CASSSGLAGGNNEQFF TGCGCCAGCAGCTCGGGACTAGCGGGGGGCAACAATGAGCAGTTCTTC
once TRBD2 TRBJ2-5 TRBV24-1 CATSEPGLAGGGETQYF TGTGCCACCAGTGAACCAGGACTAGCGGGAGGGGGGGAGACCCAGTACTTC
NA NA TRBJ2-5 TRBV5-5 CASSLAGPEETQYF TGTGCCAGCAGCTTGGCCGGCCCAGAAGAGACCCAGTACTTC
NA TRBD1 TRBJ1-4 TRBV15 CATSRADRAEKLFF TGTGCCACCAGCAGAGCTGACAGGGCGGAAAAACTGTTTTTT
NA NA TRBJ2-5 TRBV5-1 CASSFGGESQETQYF TGCGCCAGCAGCTTTGGCGGCGAGTCCCAAGAGACCCAGTACTTC
NA NA TRBJ2-6 TRBV11-2 CASRPIKVSGANVLTF TGTGCCAGCAGGCCAATCAAGGTCTCTGGGGCCAACGTCCTGACTTTC
NA NA TRBJ2-1 TRBV7-8 CASSLDSNNEQFF TGTGCCAGCAGCTTGGACAGCAACAATGAGCAGTTCTTC
NA NA TRBJ1-3 TRBV18 CASSAGGSGNTIYF TGTGCCAGCTCCGCCGGGGGCTCTGGAAACACCATATATTTT
few TRBD2 TRBJ2-1 TRBV5-1 CASSSPRGGPSGSIYNEQFF TGCGCCAGCAGCTCCCCGAGAGGGGGACCTAGCGGGAGTATCTACAATGAGCAGTTCTTC
NA NA TRBJ2-6 TRBV7-9 CASRAGTYLTGANVLTF TGTGCCAGCAGGGCCGGGACCTATTTGACAGGGGCCAACGTCCTGACTTTC
NA TRBD1 TRBJ2-1 TRBV11-3 CASSLYGDRSGNEQFF TGTGCCAGCAGCTTATATGGGGACAGGTCTGGCAATGAGCAGTTCTTC
NA NA TRBJ1-2 TRBV12-2 CASRPDRGQGYTF TGTGCAAGTCGCCCAGACAGGGGGCAAGGCTACACCTTC
NA NA TRBJ2-1 TRBV11-2 CASSLPTTGARQFF TGTGCCAGCAGCTTACCTACAACCGGTGCACGGCAGTTCTTC
NA NA TRBJ2-5 TRBV18 CASSPGRQQETQYF TGTGCCAGCTCACCGGGACGGCAACAAGAGACCCAGTACTTC
NA NA TRBJ2-5 TRBV19 CASSIGGGRETQYF TGTGCCAGTAGTATAGGAGGGGGGAGAGAGACCCAGTACTTC
NA NA TRBJ2-7 TRBV9 CASSVDSSYEQYF TGTGCCAGCAGCGTAGATTCGAGCTACGAGCAGTACTTC
NA TRBD2 TRBJ2-7 TRBV28 CATGRSGRPSYEQYF TGTGCCACCGGTCGGAGCGGGAGACCCTCCTACGAGCAGTACTTC
NA NA TRBJ1-2 TRBV28 CASSLSGGYYGYTF TGTGCCAGCAGTTTGTCGGGAGGATACTATGGCTACACCTTC
NA TRBD1 TRBJ2-1 TRBV7-9 CASRFWGTGREQFF TGTGCCAGCAGGTTTTGGGGGACAGGAAGGGAGCAGTTCTTC
NA TRBD2 TRBJ2-3 TRBV9 CASSALKRGRTDTQYF TGTGCCAGCAGCGCTCTCAAGCGGGGCCGCACAGATACGCAGTATTTT